One sample yielded the 7 T cell receptor beta chains listed below, sequenced in a study of shared clonotypes between healthy human individuals. The protocol was immunoSEQ multiplex PCR, while the TCRdb copy is restricted to in-frame clones and leaves out a portion. The data contain 2.5 million or so clones, just over 90% of them singletons. The sample consisted of naive CD4+ T cells sorted from blood. Specified subset: CD45RA+ positively selected. The origin of the receptors is a young man in good health.

The chain joins TRBV7-9 to TRBJ2-5; no definite D call. Germline V gene data show CDR1 as SEHNR and CDR2 as FQNEAQ (reference sequence). This CDR3 is 15 amino acids long. Trimming stripped 1 base from V and 5 bases from J, with 14 bases between. CDR3 sequence (DNA): TGTGCCAGCAGCTTAGGATTCCTAGGAGAGGAGACCCAGTACTTC. Translated: CASSLGFLGEETQYF.

The chain joins TRBV5-1 to TRBJ2-7; 9 bases are shared with TRBD1. With V trimmed by 0 bases and J by 4 bases, 5 bases remained unmatched. The CDR3 is 15 residues long. CDR1 is SGHRS and CDR2 is YFSETQ in the germline V gene. The CDR3 region is CASSLVYRGPYEQYF. The CDR3, as DNA: TGCGCCAGCAGCTTGGTCTACAGGGGGCCATACGAGCAGTACTTC.

Regarding this clone: Other DNA sequences in the same sample also yield this CDR3. The chain couples TRBV7-2 to TRBJ2-3, with 10 bases that match TRBD2. The germline V gene encodes CDR1 SGHTA and CDR2 FQGNSA. The CDR3 spans 16 residues. V lost 1 base to trimming and J lost 1 base; unmatched junction nucleotides: 2. The chain's CDR3 is CASSLGGLAGTDTQYF. The DNA of the CDR3 is TGTGCCAGCAGCTTAGGCGGACTAGCGGGCACAGATACGCAGTATTTT.

About this clone: In the same sample, other DNA sequences code for this CDR3. The genes are TRBV9 and TRBJ1-2; D gene unclear. From germline, CDR1 is SGDLS and CDR2 YYNGEE. The CDR3 covers 14 residues. Trimming left V 2 bases short and J 0 bases short, with 8 bases between. The CDR3 is CASSVTGSNYGYTF. The DNA for the CDR3 is TGTGCCAGCAGCGTGACGGGGTCTAACTATGGCTACACCTTC.

V usage is TRBV7-2 and J usage is TRBJ1-3; the D gene is possibly TRBD1 (6 bases). Trimming removed 5 bases from V and 7 bases from J, with 6 bases in between. The CDR3 length is 11 residues. Germline values: CDR1 SGHTA, CDR2 FQGNSA. Here the CDR3 DNA reads TGTGCCAGCAGCCAGGGGAACACCATATATTTT. This sequence encodes CASSQGNTIYF.

The chain employs TRBV6-1 and TRBJ2-7, with D perhaps matching TRBD1 or TRBD2 (6 bases each). V shed 8 bases and J shed 3 bases, with 20 bases lying between them. Per germline, CDR1 MNHNS and CDR2 SASEGT. The CDR3 has 15 amino acids. CDR3 DNA sequence: TGTGCCAGCGGTGGAGGGGGGAAATCCTACTACGAGCAGTACTTC. Protein product: CASGGGGKSYYEQYF.

V usage is TRBV19 and J usage is TRBJ2-1, with TRBD2 identical over 11 bases. The junction had 2 bases not matched to a gene; V was cut back by 8 bases and J by 5 bases. This CDR3 has 13 residues. The germline V gene encodes CDR1 LNHDA and CDR2 SQIVND (reference sequence). In nucleotides, the CDR3 is TGTGCCAGTTCACTAGCGGGAGACAATGAGCAGTTCTTC. Its translation: CASSLAGDNEQFF. The full variable domain, completed using reference TRBV19 and TRBJ2-1, is DGGITQSPKYLFRKEGQNVTLSCEQNLNHDAMYWYRQDPGQGLRLIYYSQIVNDFQKGDIAEGYSVSREKKESFPLTVTSAQKNPTAFYLCASSLAGDNEQFFGPGTRLTVL.